A single sample gave rise to the 26 T cell receptor beta chains below, sequenced in a study of OX40 agonist ivuxolimab in advanced cancers. Assay used: immunoSEQ multiplex PCR; TCRdb lists only in-frame clones, some missing. Of under 80,000 clones in the sample, around nine tenths were seen once. Sequenced material: CD4+ or CD8+ T cells sorted from blood, taken in a trial of the OX40 agonist ivuxolimab. The receptors come from an adult with an advanced solid tumor such as melanoma, head and neck, liver or kidney cancer.

The chain uses TRBV27 and TRBJ1-2; 10 bases line up with TRBD1. The V segment lost 4 bases and the J segment 4 bases; nucleotides outside the gene matches: 9. The CDR3 spans 16 residues. Germline loops: CDR1 MNHEY, CDR2 SMNVEV (reference sequence). CDR3 in DNA: TGTGCCAGCAGTTCCAGGACAGGGGGGCAGGGCTATGGCTACACCTTC. Translation gives CASSSRTGGQGYGYTF.

This clone appeared a few times. The V call is TRBV7-9, the J call TRBJ1-2; the D is unclear. V was clipped by 5 bases and J by 10 bases, with 8 bases between them. The CDR3 length is 10 residues. CDR1 is SEHNR and CDR2 is FQNEAQ in the germline V gene (reference sequence). Here the CDR3 reads CASSRTDYTF. CDR3 bases: TGTGCCAGCAGCCGAACGGACTACACCTTC.

V gene TRBV9 combines with J gene TRBJ2-3, with 9 bases aligning to TRBD1. This CDR3 is built from 16 residues. Germline-derived CDR1 and CDR2 are SGDLS and YYNGEE. With 3 bases clipped from V and 7 bases from J, the junction kept 12 bases outside the gene matches. CDR3 DNA sequence: TGTGCCAGCAGCGAGGGAGACCGGGACAGGGTCCATACGCAGTATTTT. Translated: CASSEGDRDRVHTQYF.

The chain recombines TRBV11-2 with TRBJ2-7, with 7 bases that match TRBD2. Germline CDR1 is SGHAT and CDR2 is FQNNGV. The CDR3 runs to 16 residues. V was pared by 5 bases and J by 6 bases, with 16 bases of the junction left unmatched. The CDR3 nucleotides read TGTGCCAGCAGCGAGGGCGGGGGAGCGGGGTATGGCGAGCAGTACTTC. Translating it yields CASSEGGGAGYGEQYF.

The chain joins TRBV28 to TRBJ1-5, with a weak D call TRBD1 (5 bases). Trimming cost V 5 bases and J 10 bases, with 21 bases left between them. Germline CDR1 MDHEN, CDR2 SYDVKM. The CDR3 consists of 15 residues. CDR3: CASSPPPGAGGPQHF. The CDR3 DNA follows: TGTGCCAGCAGTCCCCCGCCCGGGGCCGGCGGCCCCCAGCATTTT.

V and J are TRBV28 and TRBJ1-2; 12 nucleotides align to TRBD1. This CDR3 has 15 residues. V was clipped by 5 bases and J by 7 bases; unmatched bases: 8. Germline CDR1 reads MDHEN; CDR2 reads SYDVKM. CDR3 nucleotides: TGTGCCAGCAGTGTAGCCGGGACAGGGGGCGCTGGCTACACCTTC. It yields the protein CASSVAGTGGAGYTF.

The chain couples TRBV5-1 to TRBJ2-1, with 10 bases fitting TRBD2. CDR3 size: 15 residues. Trimming at V came to 1 base and at J to 7 bases, leaving 5 bases not matched to a gene. Germline CDR1 is SGHRS and CDR2 is YFSETQ. The CDR3 nucleotides are TGCGCCAGCAGCTTGTCCCTAGCGGGAGAGAATGAGCAGTTCTTC. Translated, it gives CASSLSLAGENEQFF.

This clone came up once. This chain joins TRBV11-3 and TRBJ2-3; TRBD1 agrees at 7 bases. Trimming at V came to 1 base and at J to 9 bases, leaving 10 bases not matched to a gene. From germline, CDR1 is SGHNT and CDR2 YENEEA. CDR3 length: 15 amino acids. This CDR3 reads CASSLASRQGVTQYF. The CDR3 DNA follows: TGTGCCAGCAGCTTAGCCAGCCGTCAGGGGGTGACGCAGTATTTT.

This sequence joins TRBV18 and TRBJ2-3, with 10 bases lining up with TRBD1. CDR3 length: 18 residues. V gave up 3 bases and J gave up 0 bases; unmatched junction bases: 9. Per germline, CDR1 KGHSH and CDR2 LQKENI. Written as DNA, the CDR3 is TGTGCCAGCTCACCGGGACAGGGGTCTACCCCTAGCACAGATACGCAGTATTTT. Protein product: CASSPGQGSTPSTDTQYF.

The chain uses TRBV6-1 and TRBJ1-4; D gene uncertain. Germline V gene data show CDR1 as MNHNS and CDR2 as SASEGT. Between the trimmed V and J ends, which lost 3 bases and 3 bases, there was a span of 8 bases. The CDR3 has 14 amino acids. In DNA form, the CDR3 reads TGTGCCAGCAGTGAGATGGGCTCTAATGAAAAACTGTTTTTT. Translated: CASSEMGSNEKLFF.

The rearrangement uses TRBV7-6 and TRBJ1-2; maybe TRBD1 (5 bases). Germline-derived CDR1 and CDR2 are SGHVS and FNYEAQ. The CDR3 runs 15 residues. Trimming took 1 base from V and 0 from J, leaving 9 bases between them. This CDR3 reads CASSLGQSPNYGYTF. DNA for the CDR3: TGTGCCAGCAGCTTAGGACAGTCCCCTAACTATGGCTACACCTTC.

This sequence joins TRBV4-2 and TRBJ2-2, with a tentative D call TRBD2 (6 bases). The CDR3 is made up of 18 amino acids. V lost 4 bases and J 2 bases, leaving 20 bases between the germline ends. Germline loops: CDR1 LGHNA, CDR2 YNFKEQ. CDR3 sequence (DNA): TGTGCCAGCAGCCCTAAGGTCGGAGCGGAGGGAAACACCGGGGAGCTGTTTTTT. It encodes CASSPKVGAEGNTGELFF.

The rearrangement joins TRBV27 to TRBJ1-2; D gene ambiguous. The CDR3 is 14 residues long. The V gene's germline CDR1 is MNHEY and CDR2 SMNVEV (reference sequence). V was shortened by 6 bases and J by 0 bases, with 11 bases between the two germline ends. CDR3 loop: CASRGRATNYGYTF. The CDR3 bases are TGTGCCAGCAGAGGACGTGCTACTAACTATGGCTACACCTTC.

This chain connects TRBV7-3 to TRBJ2-7, with D maybe TRBD1 (6 bases). Trimming pared 5 bases from V and 4 bases from J, leaving 18 bases between. The CDR3 runs to 15 residues. Germline loops: CDR1 SGHTA, CDR2 FQGTGA. CDR3 region: CASSGLDSVKYEQYF. The CDR3 nucleotides read TGTGCCAGCAGCGGGCTGGACAGCGTTAAGTACGAGCAGTACTTC.

V and J are TRBV19 and TRBJ2-7; TRBD1 aligns across 11 bases. This CDR3 spans 13 amino acids. Germline lookup yields CDR1 LNHDA and CDR2 SQIVND (reference sequence). V trimming: 3 bases; J trimming: 9 bases; junction bases outside the gene matches: 4. The CDR3 region is CASSMDRGQGQYF. The DNA of the CDR3 is TGTGCCAGTAGTATGGACAGGGGGCAAGGGCAGTACTTC.

The chain carries TRBV7-9 and TRBJ2-5; D is unresolved. This CDR3 contains 13 residues. V was cut by 0 bases and J by 5 bases, with 7 bases left in between. Germline V gives CDR1 SEHNR, CDR2 FQNEAQ (reference sequence). The DNA for the CDR3 is TGTGCCAGCAGCTTAGCCTCCGGGGAGACCCAGTACTTC. Encoded protein: CASSLASGETQYF.

The chain couples TRBV5-1 to TRBJ2-7, with 7 bases identical to TRBD2. The CDR3 covers 16 residues. Trimming cost V 3 bases and J 0 bases; bases outside gene matches: 9. Germline CDR1 reads SGHRS; CDR2 reads YFSETQ. The CDR3 DNA is TGCGCCAGCAGCTGGACATTAGCGGGCCCCTCCTACGAGCAGTACTTC. Protein: CASSWTLAGPSYEQYF.

The gene calls are TRBV19 and TRBJ1-2; possible D gene TRBD1, 6 bases. CDR1 is LNHDA and CDR2 is SQIVND in the germline V gene (reference sequence). Trimming took 3 bases from V and 0 from J, leaving 11 bases between them. The CDR3 totals 15 residues. The CDR3 bases are TGTGCCAGTAGTATGGGGGGCGCTTCTAACTATGGCTACACCTTC. As protein: CASSMGGASNYGYTF.

The gene calls are TRBV30 and TRBJ1-5; unclear D gene. Germline V gene lookup returns CDR1 GTSNPN and CDR2 SVGIG (reference sequence). V lost 2 bases and J 1 base, leaving 12 bases between the germline ends. The length of the CDR3 is 15 residues. The CDR3: CAWSPLYASNQPQHF. The CDR3 nucleotides are TGTGCCTGGAGTCCTCTGTACGCCAGCAATCAGCCCCAGCATTTT.

The chain has TRBV25-1 and TRBJ2-3, with TRBD2 as a possible D gene (7 bases). The CDR3 loop spans 13 amino acids. Trimming left V 6 bases short and J 8 bases short, with 15 bases between. Germline assignment: CDR1 MGHDK and CDR2 SYGVNS. The CDR3 nucleotides read TGTGCCAGCAGGGGGGGCGGGAGTGGTACGCAGTATTTT. Protein product: CASRGGGSGTQYF. Full variable domain (remainder filled in from reference TRBV25-1 and TRBJ2-3): EADIYQTPRYLVIGTGKKITLECSQTMGHDKMYWYQQDPGMELHLIHYSYGVNSTEKGDLSSESTVSRIRTEHFPLTLESARPSHTSQYLCASRGGGSGTQYFGPGTRLTVL.

DNA for the CDR3: TGTGCCAGCAGCTTAACCTCGACAGACTACCATGGCTACACCTTC. As protein: CASSLTSTDYHGYTF. This chain connects TRBV7-3 to TRBJ1-2, with D perhaps TRBD1 (5 bases). V dropped 0 bases and J dropped 6 bases, with 14 bases sitting between them. The CDR3 loop spans 15 amino acids. The germline gives CDR1 SGHTA, CDR2 FQGTGA.

The V and J genes are TRBV27 and TRBJ2-3; TRBD2 matches at 8 bases. The CDR3 is 17 residues long. In germline, CDR1 is MNHEY, CDR2 SMNVEV (reference sequence). The junction had 12 bases not matched to a gene; V was cut back by 6 bases and J by 1 base. CDR3 DNA: TGTGCCAGCAGGGGGCTAGCGGGCTTCCGTGGCACAGATACGCAGTATTTT. This translates into CASRGLAGFRGTDTQYF.

This chain joins TRBV6-5 and TRBJ2-3, with 7 bases that match TRBD1. This CDR3 is built from 15 residues. With V trimmed by 0 bases and J by 4 bases, 4 bases remained unmatched. The V gene's germline CDR1 is MNHEY and CDR2 SVGAGI. CDR3 coding DNA: TGTGCCAGCAGTTACTCGAGGGGGCTTGCAGATACGCAGTATTTT. It is translated as CASSYSRGLADTQYF.

V is TRBV2 and J is TRBJ2-5; D remains unclear. The CDR3 runs 12 residues. V lost 8 bases, J lost 2 bases, and 9 bases lay in between. In germline, CDR1 is SNHLY, CDR2 FYNNEI. The CDR3 DNA follows: TGTGCCAGCCCGTCTTCTCAAGAGACCCAGTACTTC. This gives the protein CASPSSQETQYF.

The J gene is TRBJ2-5, the V gene TRBV4-1; 7 nucleotides agree with TRBD2. Unmatched junction bases numbered 8, after V lost 2 bases and J lost 5 bases. CDR3 length equals 15 residues. Germline loops: CDR1 MGHRA, CDR2 YSYEKL. CDR3 DNA sequence: TGCGCCAGCAGCCAAACGACTAGCCGGGGGGAGACCCAGTACTTC. Protein sequence: CASSQTTSRGETQYF.

The J gene is TRBJ2-6, the V gene TRBV5-1; D is ambiguous. Looked up from germline, CDR1 is SGHRS and CDR2 is YFSETQ. The CDR3 spans 15 residues. V lost 0 bases and J lost 0, with 4 bases in between. The CDR3 sequence: CASSLDYSGANVLTF. CDR3 nucleotide sequence: TGCGCCAGCAGCTTGGACTACTCTGGGGCCAACGTCCTGACTTTC.